There are many counts of the clone carrying this TCR beta chain. This CDR3 is built from 11 residues. CDR1 and CDR2 (germline): SQVTM, ANQGSEA. Trimming pared 4 bases from V and 6 bases from J, leaving 8 bases between. The record originates from a study of early T cells in non-severe SARS-CoV-2 infection. TCRdb itself ran the 5' RACE reads through MiXCR, one entry per CDR3 protein. This sample yields more than 65,000 distinct CDR3 sequences, of which roughly 4.9% are seen a single time; under 4% belongs to the top ten. This clonotype was sampled from an adult who was a healthcare worker with PCR-confirmed SARS-CoV-2 infection or an uninfected control (not recorded which). The donor label of this sample is uncertain. The sample consisted of whole blood, taken at baseline. This chain connects TRBV29-1 to TRBJ2-3, with D perhaps matching TRBD2 (6 bases). The CDR3 reads CSVAGRDTQYF. DNA for the CDR3: TGCAGCGTTGCGGGGAGGGATACGCAGTATTTT.